A selection of T cell receptor beta chains follows, all from one sample in a study of T cell responses to AZD1222 COVID-19 vaccine. Clones were sequenced by immunoSEQ multiplex PCR, and TCRdb holds only the in-frame ones, with some missing. The sample contains more than 90,000 clones, around 89% of which appear only once. Material: peripheral blood, obtained 28 days after the second AZD1222 dose. The receptor set was obtained from an adult who received the AZD1222 COVID-19 vaccine. The CDR3 runs from the conserved cysteine through the conserved F or W. The order of the fields is D gene, V gene, clone size, J gene, CDR3 DNA, CDR3 protein. The D gene is left open where the match is weak. Size is omitted from some rows. Given values are once, few, many or a class for expanded clones.

>NA|TRBV19|NA|TRBJ2-3
TGTGCCAGTAGTATCGTAGGCCACACAGATACGCAGTATTTT
CASSIVGHTDTQYF
>TRBD2|TRBV28|once|TRBJ2-3
TGTGCCAGCCTCAGACTAGCGGGAGGGAGGACAGATACGCAGTATTTT
CASLRLAGGRTDTQYF
>NA|TRBV6-4|NA|TRBJ1-2
TGTGCCAGCAGTTCGGGGCTAGGGGATGGCTACACCTTC
CASSSGLGDGYTF
>NA|TRBV28|NA|TRBJ2-7
TGTGCCAGCAGTTTAGCCGAGCAGTACTTC
CASSLAEQYF
>NA|TRBV6-2/TRBV6-3|NA|TRBJ2-3
TGTGCCAGCACCCCCGGCGGGGGCGAAACAGATACGCAGTATTTT
CASTPGGGETDTQYF
>NA|TRBV19|NA|TRBJ1-2
TGTGCCAGTAGTACAGGGCCATATGGCTACACCTTC
CASSTGPYGYTF
>TRBD2|TRBV11-3|NA|TRBJ2-3
TGTGCCAGCAGTCCAACTAGCGGGGTAGATACGCAGTATTTT
CASSPTSGVDTQYF
>NA|TRBV24-1|few|TRBJ1-2
TGTGCCACCAGTGATCCGGGATATGGCTACACCTTC
CATSDPGYGYTF
>NA|TRBV13|NA|TRBJ1-2
TGTGCCAGCAGTCGCAGGGGAGGCAGTTCTAACTATGGCTACACCTTC
CASSRRGGSSNYGYTF
>NA|TRBV10-3|few|TRBJ1-1
TGTGCCATCAGTCATCCTCCAGGGTACACTGAAGCTTTCTTT
CAISHPPGYTEAFF
>TRBD1|TRBV18|NA|TRBJ1-2
TGTGCCAGCTCACTAACCGGGACAGGAGTGAACTATGGCTACACCTTC
CASSLTGTGVNYGYTF
>NA|TRBV12-3/TRBV12-4|NA|TRBJ1-5
TGTGCCAGCAGTCGACAGGCCAATCAGCCCCAGCATTTT
CASSRQANQPQHF
>NA|TRBV18|few|TRBJ1-5
TGTGCCAGCTCACCAACGGACAGTGATAGCAATCAGCCCCAGCATTTT
CASSPTDSDSNQPQHF
>TRBD2|TRBV7-2|NA|TRBJ2-5
TGTGCCAGCAGCACCGGGACTAGCGGGAGGTACCAAGAGACCCAGTACTTC
CASSTGTSGRYQETQYF
>TRBD2|TRBV28|once|TRBJ2-7
TGTGCCAGCAAAACTAGCGGTTTCTACGAGCAGTACTTC
CASKTSGFYEQYF
>TRBD1|TRBV19|NA|TRBJ2-3
TGTGCCAGTAGTTGGGGTGACAGGGGGCGAGATACGCAGTATTTT
CASSWGDRGRDTQYF
>TRBD1|TRBV27|once|TRBJ1-4
TGTGCCAGCAGTCTTACAGGGGAGGAACTGTTTTTT
CASSLTGEELFF
>NA|TRBV30|NA|TRBJ2-7
TGTGCCTGGAGTCTTACGGGACCTCTCTACGAGCAGTACTTC
CAWSLTGPLYEQYF
>NA|TRBV9|NA|TRBJ2-7
TGTGCCAGCAGCGTATCCTTATCCAGGGGAGACGAGCAGTACTTC
CASSVSLSRGDEQYF
>NA|TRBV19|NA|TRBJ1-2
TGTGCCAGTAGTATAGACCATAAATCGGATGGCTACACCTTC
CASSIDHKSDGYTF
>NA|TRBV6-5|NA|TRBJ2-3
TGTGCCAGCAAACGGGGGGCATTAGTAGGTACGCAGTATTTT
CASKRGALVGTQYF
>TRBD2|TRBV11-3|NA|TRBJ2-1
TGTGCCAGCAGCTTAGACCGAAATACTAGCGGGAGGGCGGAGGATGAGCAGTTCTTC
CASSLDRNTSGRAEDEQFF
>NA|TRBV10-3|NA|TRBJ2-3
TGTGCCATCAGTGACACAGATACGCAGTATTTT
CAISDTDTQYF
>NA|TRBV6-5|NA|TRBJ1-2
TGTGCCAGCAGTTACGGGTCCGGGGGGGGCTATGGCTACACCTTC
CASSYGSGGGYGYTF
>NA|TRBV5-6|NA|TRBJ2-7
TGTGCCAGCAGCTTCCAATACGAGCAGTACTTC
CASSFQYEQYF
>TRBD1|TRBV18|NA|TRBJ1-3
TGTGCCAGCTCGTCCACGGGACAGGGTGACACCATATATTTT
CASSSTGQGDTIYF
>NA|TRBV4-2|NA|TRBJ2-5
TGTGCCAGCAGCCAAGATCAGAGGGGTGAGGAGACCCAGTACTTC
CASSQDQRGEETQYF
>NA|TRBV11-2|NA|TRBJ2-1
TGTGCCAGCGGGCAGGACCACTACAATGAGCAGTTCTTC
CASGQDHYNEQFF
>NA|TRBV9|NA|TRBJ1-1
TGTGCCAGCAGCGTAGGAGGTCCGAACACTGAAGCTTTCTTT
CASSVGGPNTEAFF
>NA|TRBV4-1|NA|TRBJ2-7
TGCGCCAGCAGCCAAGAATCGTCCAGCTCCTACGAGCAGTACTTC
CASSQESSSSYEQYF
>TRBD1|TRBV11-3|NA|TRBJ2-7
TGTGCCAGCAGCTTGGGGACAGCCTACTTC
CASSLGTAYF
>TRBD2|TRBV7-2|NA|TRBJ2-1
TGTGCCAGCAGCATTAGCGGGGGGGCCTACAATGAGCAGTTCTTC
CASSISGGAYNEQFF
>NA|TRBV4-1|NA|TRBJ2-7
TGCGCCAGCAGCCAAGATCGGAAGTACGAGCAGTACTTC
CASSQDRKYEQYF
>NA|TRBV7-8|NA|TRBJ1-1
TGTGCCAGCAGCCCAAACAGGGACGTGGGCACTGAAGCTTTCTTT
CASSPNRDVGTEAFF
>NA|TRBV7-2|NA|TRBJ1-1
TGTGCCAGCAGCCTGACCAGACCCAACCCTGAAGCTTTCTTT
CASSLTRPNPEAFF
>TRBD1|TRBV7-3|NA|TRBJ2-3
TGTGCCAGCAGTTACACAGGGGCAGGGACAGATACGCAGTATTTT
CASSYTGAGTDTQYF
>NA|TRBV28|NA|TRBJ2-7
TGTGCCAGCAGTATAGGAGGGCAGAGCTCCTACGAGCAGTACTTC
CASSIGGQSSYEQYF
>TRBD1|TRBV6-5|NA|TRBJ1-2
TGTGCCAGCAGCCAGGGACAGTTTTATGGCTACACCTTC
CASSQGQFYGYTF
>TRBD1|TRBV18|NA|TRBJ1-2
TGTGCCAGCTGCCCGTGGGGACAGGGAAATGGCTACACCTTC
CASCPWGQGNGYTF
>NA|TRBV19|NA|TRBJ1-3
TGTGCCAGTAGGGATCGGTTCTCTGGAAACACCATATATTTT
CASRDRFSGNTIYF
>TRBD1|TRBV9|NA|TRBJ1-4
TGTGCCAGCAGCGACGGGACAGGGATGTTTAATGAAAAACTGTTTTTT
CASSDGTGMFNEKLFF
>NA|TRBV5-1|NA|TRBJ1-3
TGCGCCAGCAGCTTGGAGTCCTCTGGAAACACCATATATTTT
CASSLESSGNTIYF
>TRBD2|TRBV9|NA|TRBJ2-7
TGTGCCAGCAGCGTAGATCTAGCGGGAGTTTACGAGCAGTACTTC
CASSVDLAGVYEQYF
>NA|TRBV24-1|NA|TRBJ1-3
TGTGCCACCCTCGATAGAGGGTATCGGAACACCATATATTTT
CATLDRGYRNTIYF
>NA|TRBV12-2|NA|TRBJ1-2
TGTGCAAGTCGCTTAGACAGGGGCTACACCTTC
CASRLDRGYTF
>TRBD1|TRBV27|NA|TRBJ2-3
TGTGCCAGCAGTTTAAGGGGGCTAGGGCTCAGCACAGATACGCAGTATTTT
CASSLRGLGLSTDTQYF
>NA|TRBV18|NA|TRBJ1-3
TGTGCCAGCTCCCCCCTCGGGGCCCGCTCTGGAAACACCATATATTTT
CASSPLGARSGNTIYF
>NA|TRBV4-3|NA|TRBJ2-2
TGCGCCAGCAGCCAAGATTTAGGGGTCACCGGGGAGCTGTTTTTT
CASSQDLGVTGELFF
>NA|TRBV27|NA|TRBJ2-7
TGTGCCAGCAGTTTATGGCCCCCGACAGACCCCTCCTACGAGCAGTACTTC
CASSLWPPTDPSYEQYF
>NA|TRBV4-2|NA|TRBJ2-5
TGTGCCAGCAGCCAAGGAAGGGGTCTATACTTC
CASSQGRGLYF
>TRBD1|TRBV7-6|NA|TRBJ2-7
TGTGCCAGCAGCTCCCGGGACAGGTACTACGAGCAGTACTTC
CASSSRDRYYEQYF
>NA|TRBV9|NA|TRBJ1-1
TGTGCCAGCAGCGTCGCGGACAGCTCTGAAGCTTTCTTT
CASSVADSSEAFF
>NA|TRBV10-3|few|TRBJ1-2
TGTGCCATCAGTGAGGACAGGATGGGTGGCAAGGGCTACACCTTC
CAISEDRMGGKGYTF
>NA|TRBV6-2/TRBV6-3|NA|TRBJ2-5
TGTGCCAGCAGTTTCTCCCCCCGACAGGAGACCCAGTACTTC
CASSFSPRQETQYF
>NA|TRBV6-1|NA|TRBJ2-7
TGTGCCAGCAGTGATGGATCAGGGGGGTGGTACGAGCAGTACTTC
CASSDGSGGWYEQYF
>NA|TRBV25-1|NA|TRBJ2-6
TGTGCCAGCAGTGAAGAACAGGGTGACGCTGGGGCCAACGTCCTGACTTTC
CASSEEQGDAGANVLTF